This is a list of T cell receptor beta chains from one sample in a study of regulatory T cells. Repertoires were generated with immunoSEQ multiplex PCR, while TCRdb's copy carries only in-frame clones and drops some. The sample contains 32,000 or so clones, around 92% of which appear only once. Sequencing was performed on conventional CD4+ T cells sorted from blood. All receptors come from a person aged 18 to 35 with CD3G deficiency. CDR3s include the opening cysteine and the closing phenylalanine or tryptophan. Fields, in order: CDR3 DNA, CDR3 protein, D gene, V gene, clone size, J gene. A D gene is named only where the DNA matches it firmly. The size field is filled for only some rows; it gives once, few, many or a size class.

DNA: TGTGCCAGCAGTGAGGGTCGGCGCACAGATACGCAGTATTTT
CDR3: CASSEGRRTDTQYF
D: .
V: TRBV6-1
size: .
J: TRBJ2-3

DNA: TGTGCCATCAGGGGGACAGGGGGCCCCAGCTACACCTTC
CDR3: CAIRGTGGPSYTF
D: TRBD1
V: TRBV10-3
size: few
J: TRBJ1-2

DNA: TGCGCCAGCAGCGCGGGACTAGCGTGGTGGGATACGCAGTATTTT
CDR3: CASSAGLAWWDTQYF
D: TRBD2
V: TRBV5-1
size: .
J: TRBJ2-3

DNA: TGTGCCAGCAGCCAAGGGCTAGCGAACGTCCTGACTTTC
CDR3: CASSQGLANVLTF
D: .
V: TRBV7-2
size: .
J: TRBJ2-6

DNA: TGTGCCTGCGCAAGGGGATTCTATGGCTACACCTTC
CDR3: CACARGFYGYTF
D: .
V: TRBV30
size: .
J: TRBJ1-2

DNA: TGTGCCAGTACCCCGGGACAGGGGTCCCTCGGAGGCTACACCTTC
CDR3: CASTPGQGSLGGYTF
D: TRBD1
V: TRBV19
size: .
J: TRBJ1-2

DNA: TGTGCCAGCAGCTACGCTCGTTCGCAGGGAAGAAACTATGGCTACACCTTC
CDR3: CASSYARSQGRNYGYTF
D: .
V: TRBV28
size: .
J: TRBJ1-2

DNA: TGTGCCAGCAGGTCGGGACACCCCACAGATACGCAGTATTTT
CDR3: CASRSGHPTDTQYF
D: .
V: TRBV6-1
size: few
J: TRBJ2-3

DNA: TGTGCCAGCAGTACCCGACAGAATTACATGAACACTGAAGCTTTCTTT
CDR3: CASSTRQNYMNTEAFF
D: .
V: TRBV6-6
size: .
J: TRBJ1-1

DNA: TGTGCCAGCAGTGAACCGGGGGCCGGGGGTGAAGCTTTCTTT
CDR3: CASSEPGAGGEAFF
D: .
V: TRBV6-1
size: .
J: TRBJ1-1

DNA: TGCGCCAGCAGACAAATACCGACTAGCACAGATACGCAGTATTTT
CDR3: CASRQIPTSTDTQYF
D: .
V: TRBV10-2
size: once
J: TRBJ2-3

DNA: TGTGCCAGCAGTTTAAGTGGAAAACTGTTTTTT
CDR3: CASSLSGKLFF
D: .
V: TRBV28
size: .
J: TRBJ1-4

DNA: TGTGCCAGCAGCTTGGCCCAAGGCAGCAATTCACCCCTCCACTTT
CDR3: CASSLAQGSNSPLHF
D: .
V: TRBV5-4
size: .
J: TRBJ1-6

DNA: TGTGCCATCAGTGAGTCGGGTCGACAGGGCTCTGGCTACACCTTC
CDR3: CAISESGRQGSGYTF
D: TRBD1
V: TRBV10-3
size: .
J: TRBJ1-2

DNA: TGTGCCAGCAGCTTAGCGAAGGAAAATGAGCAGTTCTTC
CDR3: CASSLAKENEQFF
D: .
V: TRBV7-2
size: .
J: TRBJ2-1

DNA: TGTGCCAGCAGCCCTTCCCGGGACCTGAACACTGAAGCTTTCTTT
CDR3: CASSPSRDLNTEAFF
D: .
V: TRBV9
size: .
J: TRBJ1-1

DNA: TGTGCCAGCAGCTTGGAACAGGGGGCCAACTATGGCTACACCTTC
CDR3: CASSLEQGANYGYTF
D: TRBD1
V: TRBV5-4
size: .
J: TRBJ1-2

DNA: TGTGCCAGCTCACCAGCCCAGGGAAACACCATATATTTT
CDR3: CASSPAQGNTIYF
D: .
V: TRBV18
size: .
J: TRBJ1-3

DNA: TGTGCCAGCTCACCACAAGAGACCCAGTACTTC
CDR3: CASSPQETQYF
D: .
V: TRBV18
size: .
J: TRBJ2-5

DNA: TGCAGCGTAGACCTCCGGTGGAGGGGCGACGAGCAGTACTTC
CDR3: CSVDLRWRGDEQYF
D: .
V: TRBV29-1
size: .
J: TRBJ2-7

DNA: TGCGCCAGCAGCCCAAACAGCGGCACTGAAGCTTTCTTT
CDR3: CASSPNSGTEAFF
D: .
V: TRBV5-1
size: .
J: TRBJ1-1

DNA: TGTGCCAGCAGTAAAGGGGACAGTTCATCCGATGAGCAGTTCTTC
CDR3: CASSKGDSSSDEQFF
D: TRBD1
V: TRBV25-1
size: .
J: TRBJ2-1

DNA: TGTGCCAGCAGCTTAGCCTACTTGCGGGGGGGAGCAGATACGCAGTATTTT
CDR3: CASSLAYLRGGADTQYF
D: TRBD2
V: TRBV7-2
size: .
J: TRBJ2-3

DNA: TGTGCCTGGAGTGTACGCTCTGGAAACACCATATATTTT
CDR3: CAWSVRSGNTIYF
D: .
V: TRBV30
size: .
J: TRBJ1-3

DNA: TGTGCCAGCAGCATTTCCAATCAGCCCCAGCATTTT
CDR3: CASSISNQPQHF
D: .
V: TRBV28
size: .
J: TRBJ1-5